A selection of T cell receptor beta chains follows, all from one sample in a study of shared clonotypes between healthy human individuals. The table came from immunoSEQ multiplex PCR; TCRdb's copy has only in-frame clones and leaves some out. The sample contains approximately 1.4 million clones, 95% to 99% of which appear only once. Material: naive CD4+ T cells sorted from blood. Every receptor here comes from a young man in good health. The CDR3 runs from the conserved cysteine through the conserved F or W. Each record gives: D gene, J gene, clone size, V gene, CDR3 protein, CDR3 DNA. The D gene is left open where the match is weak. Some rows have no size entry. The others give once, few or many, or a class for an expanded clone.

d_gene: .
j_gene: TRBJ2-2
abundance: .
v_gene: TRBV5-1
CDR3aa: CASNNGGLGTGELFF
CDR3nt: TGCGCCAGCAACAACGGGGGCTTGGGCACCGGGGAGCTGTTTTTT

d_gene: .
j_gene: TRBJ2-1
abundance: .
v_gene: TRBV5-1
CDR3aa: CASSFHNSNYNEQFF
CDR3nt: TGCGCCAGCAGCTTCCACAATTCAAATTACAATGAGCAGTTCTTC

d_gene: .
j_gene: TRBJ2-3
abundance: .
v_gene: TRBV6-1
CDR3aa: CASSEGSFGSRRQYF
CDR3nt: TGTGCCAGCAGTGAAGGGAGTTTTGGCAGCCGTCGGCAGTATTTT

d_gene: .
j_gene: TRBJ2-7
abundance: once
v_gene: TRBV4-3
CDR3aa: CASSQGGAGSSYEQYF
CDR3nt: TGCGCCAGCAGCCAAGGGGGGGCAGGGAGCTCCTACGAGCAGTACTTC

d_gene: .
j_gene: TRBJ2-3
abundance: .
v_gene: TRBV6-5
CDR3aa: CASSAYVTQDTQYF
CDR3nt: TGTGCCAGCAGCGCATACGTCACTCAAGATACGCAGTATTTT

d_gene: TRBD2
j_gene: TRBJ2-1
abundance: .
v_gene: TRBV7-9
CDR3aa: CASSLGLAGVGPEQFF
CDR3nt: TGTGCCAGCAGCTTAGGACTAGCGGGAGTCGGTCCTGAGCAGTTCTTC

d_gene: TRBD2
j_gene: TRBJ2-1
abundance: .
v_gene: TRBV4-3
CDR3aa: CASSQEAPRGLAPSSYNEQFF
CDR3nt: TGCGCCAGCAGCCAAGAGGCCCCTAGGGGACTAGCGCCCAGCTCCTACAATGAGCAGTTCTTC

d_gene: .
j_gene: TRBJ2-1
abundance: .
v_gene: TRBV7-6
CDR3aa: CASSRDQSSYNEQFF
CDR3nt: TGTGCCAGCAGCCGGGACCAAAGCTCCTACAATGAGCAGTTCTTC

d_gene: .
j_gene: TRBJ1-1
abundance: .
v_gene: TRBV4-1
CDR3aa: CASSQDLRERAFF
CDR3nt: TGCGCCAGCAGCCAAGATTTACGGGAGAGGGCTTTCTTT

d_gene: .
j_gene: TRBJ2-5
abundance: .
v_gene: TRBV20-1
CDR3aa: CSGTVQETQYF
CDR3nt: TGCAGTGGGACCGTACAAGAGACCCAGTACTTC

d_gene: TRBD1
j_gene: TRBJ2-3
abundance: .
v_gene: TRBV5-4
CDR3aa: CASARGGTGGLPSTDTQYF
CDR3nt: TGTGCCAGCGCTCGAGGGGGGACAGGGGGCCTTCCTAGCACAGATACGCAGTATTTT

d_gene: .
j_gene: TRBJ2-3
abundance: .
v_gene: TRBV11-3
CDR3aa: CASSFGESTDTQYF
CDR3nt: TGTGCCAGCAGCTTCGGGGAGTCCACAGATACGCAGTATTTT

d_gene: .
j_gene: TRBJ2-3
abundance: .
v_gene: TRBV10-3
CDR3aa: CATYRSGDTQYF
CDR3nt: TGTGCCACCTATAGGTCCGGCGATACGCAGTATTTT

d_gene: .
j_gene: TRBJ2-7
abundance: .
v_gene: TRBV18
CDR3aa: CASSPPGLNYEQYF
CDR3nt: TGTGCCAGCTCACCACCGGGGCTAAACTACGAGCAGTACTTC

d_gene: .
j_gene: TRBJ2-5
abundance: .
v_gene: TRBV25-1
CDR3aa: CASSPAGRVQETQYF
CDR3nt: TGTGCCAGCAGCCCCGCGGGCAGGGTACAAGAGACCCAGTACTTC